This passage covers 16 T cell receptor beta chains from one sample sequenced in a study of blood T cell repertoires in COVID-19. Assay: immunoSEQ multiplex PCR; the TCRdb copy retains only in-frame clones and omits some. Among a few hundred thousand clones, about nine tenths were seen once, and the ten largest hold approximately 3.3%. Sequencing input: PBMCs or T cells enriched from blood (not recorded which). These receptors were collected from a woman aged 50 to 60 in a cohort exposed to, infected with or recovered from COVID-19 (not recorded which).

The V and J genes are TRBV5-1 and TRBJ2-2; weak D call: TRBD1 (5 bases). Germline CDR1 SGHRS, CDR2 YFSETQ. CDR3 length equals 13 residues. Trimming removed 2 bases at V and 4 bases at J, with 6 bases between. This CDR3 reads CASSFRGTGELFF. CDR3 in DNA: TGCGCCAGCAGCTTTAGGGGCACCGGGGAGCTGTTTTTT.

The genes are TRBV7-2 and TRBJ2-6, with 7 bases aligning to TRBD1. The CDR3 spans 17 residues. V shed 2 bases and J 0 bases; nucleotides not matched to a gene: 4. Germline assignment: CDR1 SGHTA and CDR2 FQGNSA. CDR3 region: CASSLRQGGSGANVLTF. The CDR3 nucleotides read TGTGCCAGCAGCTTAAGACAGGGCGGCTCTGGGGCCAACGTCCTGACTTTC.

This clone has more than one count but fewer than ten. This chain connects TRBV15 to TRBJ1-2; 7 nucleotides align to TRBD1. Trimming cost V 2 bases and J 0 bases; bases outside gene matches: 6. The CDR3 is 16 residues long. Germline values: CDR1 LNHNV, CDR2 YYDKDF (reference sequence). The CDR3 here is CATSRPGQVPNYGYTF. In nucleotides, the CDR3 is TGTGCCACCAGCAGACCAGGACAGGTTCCTAACTATGGCTACACCTTC.

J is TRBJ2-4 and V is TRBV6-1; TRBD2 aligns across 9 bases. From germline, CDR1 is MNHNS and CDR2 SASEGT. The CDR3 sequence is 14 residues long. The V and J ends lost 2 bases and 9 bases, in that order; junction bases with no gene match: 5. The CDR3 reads CASSETTAGGIQYF. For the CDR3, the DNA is TGTGCCAGCAGTGAAACGACAGCGGGAGGCATTCAGTACTTC.

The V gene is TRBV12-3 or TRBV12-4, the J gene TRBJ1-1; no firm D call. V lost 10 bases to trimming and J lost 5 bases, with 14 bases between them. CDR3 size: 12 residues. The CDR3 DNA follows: TGTGCCACGCGAACTGCGCGGACTGAAGCTTTCTTT. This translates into CATRTARTEAFF.

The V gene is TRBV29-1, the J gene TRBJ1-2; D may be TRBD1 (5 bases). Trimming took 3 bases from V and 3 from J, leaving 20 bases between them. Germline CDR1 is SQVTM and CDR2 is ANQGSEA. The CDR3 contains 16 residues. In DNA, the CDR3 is TGCAGCGTTGAGTGGAAAGGACACTTTAGGGACTATGGCTACACCTTC. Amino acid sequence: CSVEWKGHFRDYGYTF.

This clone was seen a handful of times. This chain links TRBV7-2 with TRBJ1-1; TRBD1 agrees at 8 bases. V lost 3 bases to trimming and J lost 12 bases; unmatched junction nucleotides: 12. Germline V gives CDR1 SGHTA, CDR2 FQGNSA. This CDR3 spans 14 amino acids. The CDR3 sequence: CASSFRQGAQVSFF. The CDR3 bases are TGTGCCAGCAGCTTCCGGCAGGGGGCGCAGGTTTCTTTCTTT.

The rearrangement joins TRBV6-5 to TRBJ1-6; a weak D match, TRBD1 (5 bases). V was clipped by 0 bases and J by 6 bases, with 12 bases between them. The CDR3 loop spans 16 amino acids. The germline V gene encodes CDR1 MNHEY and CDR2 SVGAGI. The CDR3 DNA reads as TGTGCCAGCAGTTACTCAAGGGGAGGTGTTAATTCACCCCTCCACTTT. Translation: CASSYSRGGVNSPLHF.

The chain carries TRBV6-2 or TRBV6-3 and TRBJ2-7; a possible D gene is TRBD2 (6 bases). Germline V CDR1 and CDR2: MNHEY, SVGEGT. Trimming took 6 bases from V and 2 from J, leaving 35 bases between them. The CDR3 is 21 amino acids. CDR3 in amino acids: CASSRPSRPGGIYGQAYEQYF. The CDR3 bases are TGTGCCAGCAGCCGCCCCAGCCGCCCTGGAGGGATCTATGGTCAGGCCTACGAGCAGTACTTC.

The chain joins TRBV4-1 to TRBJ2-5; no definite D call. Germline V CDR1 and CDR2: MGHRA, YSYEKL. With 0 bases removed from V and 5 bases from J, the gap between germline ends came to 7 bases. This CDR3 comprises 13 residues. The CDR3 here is CASSQDVEETQYF. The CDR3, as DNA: TGCGCCAGCAGCCAAGATGTAGAGGAGACCCAGTACTTC.

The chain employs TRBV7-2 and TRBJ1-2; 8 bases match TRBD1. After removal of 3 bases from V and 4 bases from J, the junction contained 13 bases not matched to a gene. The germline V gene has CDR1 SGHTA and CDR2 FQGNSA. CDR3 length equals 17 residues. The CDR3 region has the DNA TGTGCCAGCAGCTTCGCAGGGGGCGCGGTAACCCGCTATGGCTACACCTTC. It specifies CASSFAGGAVTRYGYTF. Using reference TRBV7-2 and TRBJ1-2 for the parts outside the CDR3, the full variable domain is GAGVSQSPSNKVTEKGKDVELRCDPISGHTALYWYRQSLGQGLEFLIYFQGNSAPDKSGLPSDRFSAERTGGSVSTLTIQRTQQEDSAVYLCASSFAGGAVTRYGYTFGSGTRLTVV.

CDR3 DNA sequence: TGTGCCAGTTACCGACAGCCTTTAAACACTGAAGCTTTCTTT. It encodes CASYRQPLNTEAFF. The rearrangement links TRBV5-6 to TRBJ1-1; tentatively, D is TRBD1 (5 bases). This CDR3 contains 14 residues. Germline V gene lookup returns CDR1 SGHDT and CDR2 YYEEEE. V was pared by 8 bases and J by 2 bases, with 16 bases between.

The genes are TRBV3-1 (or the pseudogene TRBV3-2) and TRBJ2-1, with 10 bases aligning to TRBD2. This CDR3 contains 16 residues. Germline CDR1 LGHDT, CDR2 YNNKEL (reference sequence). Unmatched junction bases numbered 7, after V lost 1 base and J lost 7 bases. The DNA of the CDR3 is TGTGCCAGCAGCCAAGGAGCGGGGGGGCCGTATAATGAGCAGTTCTTC. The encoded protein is CASSQGAGGPYNEQFF.

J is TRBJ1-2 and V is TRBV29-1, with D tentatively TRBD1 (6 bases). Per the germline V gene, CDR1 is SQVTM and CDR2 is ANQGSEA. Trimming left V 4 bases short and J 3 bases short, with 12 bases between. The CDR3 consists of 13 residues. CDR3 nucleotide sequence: TGCAGCGTTGGTCGGGACACCTACTATGGCTACACCTTC. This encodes CSVGRDTYYGYTF.

This CDR3 is CASSAGQNYTF. In DNA, the CDR3 is TGTGCCAGCAGCGCCGGACAGAACTACACCTTC. This chain links TRBV9 with TRBJ1-2; a weak D match, TRBD1 (6 bases). V lost 3 bases and J lost 10, with 10 bases in between. The CDR3 covers 11 residues. The V gene's germline CDR1 is SGDLS and CDR2 YYNGEE.

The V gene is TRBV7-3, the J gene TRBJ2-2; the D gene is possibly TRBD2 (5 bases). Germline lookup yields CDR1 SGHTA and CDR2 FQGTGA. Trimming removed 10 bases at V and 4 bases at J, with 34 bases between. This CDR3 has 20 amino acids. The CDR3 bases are TGTGCCATCCGAATCGTCCGACCGGGATTCTCTCTAATTTTCACCGGGGAGCTGTTTTTT. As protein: CAIRIVRPGFSLIFTGELFF.